This T cell receptor (beta chain) was retrieved from a study of CD8+ T cells in alopecia areata. Extracted RNA was reverse transcribed into cDNA, the sequencing template. Assay: immunoSEQ multiplex PCR; the TCRdb copy retains only in-frame clones and omits some. This sample yields about 97,000 clones, of which 41% are seen a single time; about 1.5% belongs to the top ten. The length of the CDR3 is 17 residues. Trimming left V 1 base short and J 4 bases short, with 20 bases between. Germline V CDR1 and CDR2: MGHRA, YSYEKL. General study points: Higher clonality was seen in lesional scalp than in normal scalp, especially in alopecia totalis/universalis. TCR sharing was clearer in mice than between patients, perhaps partly owing to patient HLA diversity. Scalp sample sequencing also detects resident alphabeta T cells of normal skin.

Both peripheral blood and punch biopsies of lesional scalp skin were obtained from patients who had alopecia areata. Worth noting for this clone: Its cognate antigen is unknown.

The sequence was obtained from a human donor with alopecia areata. What was sequenced was CD4+ T cells sorted from blood. The chain recombines TRBV4-1 with TRBJ2-7; a possible D gene is TRBD2 (6 bases). CDR3 region: CASSQAAPGGNMYEQYF. Written as DNA, the CDR3 is TGCGCCAGCAGCCAAGCTGCCCCGGGCGGGAATATGTACGAGCAGTACTTC.